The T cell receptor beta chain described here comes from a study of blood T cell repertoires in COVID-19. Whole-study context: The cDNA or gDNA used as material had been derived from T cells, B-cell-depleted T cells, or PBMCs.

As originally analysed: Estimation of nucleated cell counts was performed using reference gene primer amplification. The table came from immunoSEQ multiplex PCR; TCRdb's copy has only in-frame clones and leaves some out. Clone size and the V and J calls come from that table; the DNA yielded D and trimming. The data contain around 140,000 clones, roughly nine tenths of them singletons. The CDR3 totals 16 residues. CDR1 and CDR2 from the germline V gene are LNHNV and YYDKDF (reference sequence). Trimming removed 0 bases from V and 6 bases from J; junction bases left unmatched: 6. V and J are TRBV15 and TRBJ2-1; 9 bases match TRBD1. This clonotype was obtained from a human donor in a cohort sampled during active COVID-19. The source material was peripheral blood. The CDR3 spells CATSRDSGTGSNEQFF. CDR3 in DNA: TGTGCCACCAGCAGAGATTCCGGGACAGGGTCCAATGAGCAGTTCTTC.